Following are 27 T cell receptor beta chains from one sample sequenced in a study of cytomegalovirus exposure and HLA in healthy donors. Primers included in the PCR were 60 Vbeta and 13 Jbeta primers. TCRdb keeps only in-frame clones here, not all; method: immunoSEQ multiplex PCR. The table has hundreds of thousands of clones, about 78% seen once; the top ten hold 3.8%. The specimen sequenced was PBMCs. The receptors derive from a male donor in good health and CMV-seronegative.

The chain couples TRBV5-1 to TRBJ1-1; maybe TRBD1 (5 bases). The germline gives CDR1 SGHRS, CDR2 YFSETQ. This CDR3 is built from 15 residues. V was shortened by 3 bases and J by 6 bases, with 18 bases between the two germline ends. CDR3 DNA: TGCGCCAGCAGCTCCGAAAGCAGGGCTGGCGCTGAAGCTTTCTTT. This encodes CASSSESRAGAEAFF. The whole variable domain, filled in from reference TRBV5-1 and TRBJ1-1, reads KAGVTQTPRYLIKTRGQQVTLSCSPISGHRSVSWYQQTPGQGLQFLFEYFSETQRNKGNFPGRFSGRQFSNSRSEMNVSTLELGDSALYLCASSSESRAGAEAFFGQGTRLTVV.

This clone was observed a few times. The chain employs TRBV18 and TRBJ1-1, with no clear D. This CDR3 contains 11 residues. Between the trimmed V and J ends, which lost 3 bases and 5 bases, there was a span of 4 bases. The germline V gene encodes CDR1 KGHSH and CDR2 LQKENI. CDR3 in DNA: TGTGCCAGCTCACCTGAGACTGAAGCTTTCTTT. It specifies CASSPETEAFF.

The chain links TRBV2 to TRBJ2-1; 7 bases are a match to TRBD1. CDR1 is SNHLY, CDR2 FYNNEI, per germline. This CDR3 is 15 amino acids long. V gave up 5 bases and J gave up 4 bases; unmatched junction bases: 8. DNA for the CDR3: TGTGCCAGCAGTACCAACAGGGGAAAATACAATGAGCAGTTCTTC. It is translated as CASSTNRGKYNEQFF. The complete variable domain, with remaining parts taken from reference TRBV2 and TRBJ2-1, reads EPEVTQTPSHQVTQMGQEVILRCVPISNHLYFYWYRQILGQKVEFLVSFYNNEISEKSEIFDDQFSVERPDGSNFTLKIRSTKLEDSAMYFCASSTNRGKYNEQFFGPGTRLTVL.

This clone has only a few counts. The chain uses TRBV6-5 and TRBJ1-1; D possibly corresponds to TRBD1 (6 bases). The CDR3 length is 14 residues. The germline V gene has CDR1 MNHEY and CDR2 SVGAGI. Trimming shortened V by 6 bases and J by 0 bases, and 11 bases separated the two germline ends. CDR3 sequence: CASSSGQLNTEAFF. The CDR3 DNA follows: TGTGCCAGCAGCTCAGGACAGCTGAACACTGAAGCTTTCTTT.

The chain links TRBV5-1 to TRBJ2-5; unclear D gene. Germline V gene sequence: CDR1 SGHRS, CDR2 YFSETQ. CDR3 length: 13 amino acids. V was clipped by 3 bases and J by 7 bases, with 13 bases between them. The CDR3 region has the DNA TGCGCCAGCAGCTCGGGTGCCCGCGGGACCCAGTACTTC. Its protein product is CASSSGARGTQYF.

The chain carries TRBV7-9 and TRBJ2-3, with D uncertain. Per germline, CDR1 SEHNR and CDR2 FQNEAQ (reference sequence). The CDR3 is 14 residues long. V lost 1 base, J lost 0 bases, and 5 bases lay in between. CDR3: CASSLDGSTDTQYF. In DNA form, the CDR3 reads TGTGCCAGCAGCTTAGACGGGAGCACAGATACGCAGTATTTT.

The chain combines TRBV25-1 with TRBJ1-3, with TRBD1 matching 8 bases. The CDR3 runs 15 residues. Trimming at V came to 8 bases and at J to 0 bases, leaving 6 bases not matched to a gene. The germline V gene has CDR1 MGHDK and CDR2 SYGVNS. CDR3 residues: CASGRTGGSGNTIYF. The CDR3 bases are TGTGCCAGCGGGAGAACAGGGGGCTCTGGAAACACCATATATTTT.

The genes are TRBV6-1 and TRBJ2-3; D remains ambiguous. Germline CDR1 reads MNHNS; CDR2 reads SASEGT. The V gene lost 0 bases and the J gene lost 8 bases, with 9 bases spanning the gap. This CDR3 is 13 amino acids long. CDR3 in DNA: TGTGCCAGCAGTGAAGCGGTGCCCGGTACGCAGTATTTT. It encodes CASSEAVPGTQYF.

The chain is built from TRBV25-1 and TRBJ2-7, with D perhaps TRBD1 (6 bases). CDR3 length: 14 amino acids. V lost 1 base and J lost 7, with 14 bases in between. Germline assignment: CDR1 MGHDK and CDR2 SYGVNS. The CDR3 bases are TGTGCCAGCAGTGAATCCCCGTCAGGGGATGAGCAGTACTTC. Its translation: CASSESPSGDEQYF.

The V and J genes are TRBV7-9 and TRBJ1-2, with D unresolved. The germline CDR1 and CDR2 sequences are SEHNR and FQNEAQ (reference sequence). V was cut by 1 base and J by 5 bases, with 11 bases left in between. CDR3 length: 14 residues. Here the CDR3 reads CASSLDRPRYGYTF. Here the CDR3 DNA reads TGTGCCAGCAGCTTAGACAGACCGCGTTATGGCTACACCTTC.

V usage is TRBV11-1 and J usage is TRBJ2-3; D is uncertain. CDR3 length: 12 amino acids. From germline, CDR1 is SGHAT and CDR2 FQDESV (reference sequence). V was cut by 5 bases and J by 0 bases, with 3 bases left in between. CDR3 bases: TGTGCCAGCAGCCTAAGCACAGATACGCAGTATTTT. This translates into CASSLSTDTQYF.

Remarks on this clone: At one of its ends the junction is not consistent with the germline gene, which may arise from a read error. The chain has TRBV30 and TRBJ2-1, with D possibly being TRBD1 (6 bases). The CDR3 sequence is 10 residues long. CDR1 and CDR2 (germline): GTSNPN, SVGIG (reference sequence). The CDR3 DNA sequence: TGTGCCTCGAAGAGGGGGACCGTAGTCTTC. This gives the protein CASKRGTVVF.

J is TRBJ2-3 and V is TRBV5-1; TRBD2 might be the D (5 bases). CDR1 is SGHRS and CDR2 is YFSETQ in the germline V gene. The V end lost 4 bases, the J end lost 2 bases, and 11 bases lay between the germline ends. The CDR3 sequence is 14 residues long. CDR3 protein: CASSHTRVTDTQYF. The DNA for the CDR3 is TGCGCCAGCAGCCACACGAGGGTCACAGATACGCAGTATTTT.

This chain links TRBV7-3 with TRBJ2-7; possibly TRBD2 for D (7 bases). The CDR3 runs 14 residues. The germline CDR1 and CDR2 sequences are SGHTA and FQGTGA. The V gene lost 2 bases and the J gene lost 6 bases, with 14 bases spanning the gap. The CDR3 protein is CASSLDRGAGEQYF. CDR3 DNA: TGTGCCAGCAGCTTAGATCGGGGGGCGGGCGAGCAGTACTTC.

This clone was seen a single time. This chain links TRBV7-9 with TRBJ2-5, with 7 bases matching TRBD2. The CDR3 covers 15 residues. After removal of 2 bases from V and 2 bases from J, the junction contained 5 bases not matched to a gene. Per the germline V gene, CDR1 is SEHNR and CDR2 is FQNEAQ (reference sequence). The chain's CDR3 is CASSLLAVTQETQYF. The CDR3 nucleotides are TGTGCCAGCAGCTTACTAGCGGTTACTCAAGAGACCCAGTACTTC.

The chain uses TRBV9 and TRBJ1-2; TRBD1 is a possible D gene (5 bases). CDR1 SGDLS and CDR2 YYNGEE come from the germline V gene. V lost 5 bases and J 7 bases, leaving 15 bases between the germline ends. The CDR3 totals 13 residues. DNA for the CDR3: TGTGCCAGCAGTGCGGGAGGGACCCCTGGCTACACCTTC. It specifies CASSAGGTPGYTF.

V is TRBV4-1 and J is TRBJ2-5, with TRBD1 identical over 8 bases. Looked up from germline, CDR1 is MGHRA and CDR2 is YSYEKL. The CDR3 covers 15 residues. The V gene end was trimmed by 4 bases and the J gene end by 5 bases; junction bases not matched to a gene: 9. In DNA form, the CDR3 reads TGCGCCAGCAGCCGAAACAGGGGGGATGTGGAGACCCAGTACTTC. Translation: CASSRNRGDVETQYF.

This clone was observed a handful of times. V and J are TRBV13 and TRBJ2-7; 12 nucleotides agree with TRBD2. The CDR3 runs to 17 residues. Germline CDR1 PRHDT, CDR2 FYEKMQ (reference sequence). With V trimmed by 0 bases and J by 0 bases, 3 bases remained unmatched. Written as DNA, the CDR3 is TGTGCCAGCAGCTTAGGTGCGACTAGCGGGAGCTCCTACGAGCAGTACTTC. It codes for CASSLGATSGSSYEQYF.

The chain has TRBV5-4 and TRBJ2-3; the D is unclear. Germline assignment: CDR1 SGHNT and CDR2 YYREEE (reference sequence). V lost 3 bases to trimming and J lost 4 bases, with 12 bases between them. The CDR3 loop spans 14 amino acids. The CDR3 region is CASSSLVGSDTQYF. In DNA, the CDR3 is TGTGCCAGCAGCTCGCTCGTCGGGTCAGATACGCAGTATTTT.

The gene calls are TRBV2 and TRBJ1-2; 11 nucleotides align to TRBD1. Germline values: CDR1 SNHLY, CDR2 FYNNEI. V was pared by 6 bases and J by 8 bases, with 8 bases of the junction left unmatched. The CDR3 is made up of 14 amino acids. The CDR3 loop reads CASRQMGQGEGYTF. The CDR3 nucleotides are TGTGCCAGCAGACAAATGGGACAGGGGGAGGGCTACACCTTC.

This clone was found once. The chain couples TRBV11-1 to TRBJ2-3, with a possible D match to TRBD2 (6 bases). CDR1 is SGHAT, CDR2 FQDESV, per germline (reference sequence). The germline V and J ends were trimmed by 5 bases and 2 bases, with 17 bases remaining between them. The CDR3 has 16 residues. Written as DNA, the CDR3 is TGTGCCAGCAGCCCTCGTAGCGGATCCTACACAGATACGCAGTATTTT. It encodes CASSPRSGSYTDTQYF.

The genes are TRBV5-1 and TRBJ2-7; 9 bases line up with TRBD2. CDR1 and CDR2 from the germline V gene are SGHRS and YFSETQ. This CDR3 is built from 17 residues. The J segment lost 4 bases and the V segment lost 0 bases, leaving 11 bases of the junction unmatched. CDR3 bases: TGCGCCAGCAGCTTGGTCCCAAATAGCGGGAGCGGGTACGAGCAGTACTTC. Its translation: CASSLVPNSGSGYEQYF.

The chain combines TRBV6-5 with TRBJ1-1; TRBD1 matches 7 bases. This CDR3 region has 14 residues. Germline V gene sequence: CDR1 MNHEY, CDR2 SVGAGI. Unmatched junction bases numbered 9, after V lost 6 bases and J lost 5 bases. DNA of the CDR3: TGTGCCAGCAGACTCTTGACAGGGAGGACTGAAGCTTTCTTT. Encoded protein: CASRLLTGRTEAFF.

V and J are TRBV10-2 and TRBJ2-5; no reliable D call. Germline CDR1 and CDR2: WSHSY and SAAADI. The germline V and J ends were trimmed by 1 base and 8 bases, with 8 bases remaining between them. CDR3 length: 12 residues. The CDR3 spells CASSEYRVTQYF. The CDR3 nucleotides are TGCGCCAGCAGTGAGTACCGGGTAACCCAGTACTTC.

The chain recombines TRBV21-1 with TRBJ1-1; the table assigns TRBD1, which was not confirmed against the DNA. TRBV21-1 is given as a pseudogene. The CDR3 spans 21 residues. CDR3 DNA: TGTGCCAGCAGCACATACCATGACACGGGACAGACGGGAGTGAGGAACACTGAAGCTTTCTTT. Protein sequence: CASSTYHDTGQTGVRNTEAFF.

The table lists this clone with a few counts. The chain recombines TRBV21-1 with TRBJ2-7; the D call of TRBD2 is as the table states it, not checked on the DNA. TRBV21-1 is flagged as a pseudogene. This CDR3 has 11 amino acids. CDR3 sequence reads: CASSTRGEQYF. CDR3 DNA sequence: TGTGCCAGCAGCACGCGCGGGGAGCAGTACTTC.

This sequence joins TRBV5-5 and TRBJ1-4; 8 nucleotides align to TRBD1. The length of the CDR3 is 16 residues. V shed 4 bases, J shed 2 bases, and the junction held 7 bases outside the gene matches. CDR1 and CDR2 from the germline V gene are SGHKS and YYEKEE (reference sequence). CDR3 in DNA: TGTGCCAGCAGCATGGACAGGGTACAGACTAATGAAAAACTGTTTTTT. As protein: CASSMDRVQTNEKLFF.